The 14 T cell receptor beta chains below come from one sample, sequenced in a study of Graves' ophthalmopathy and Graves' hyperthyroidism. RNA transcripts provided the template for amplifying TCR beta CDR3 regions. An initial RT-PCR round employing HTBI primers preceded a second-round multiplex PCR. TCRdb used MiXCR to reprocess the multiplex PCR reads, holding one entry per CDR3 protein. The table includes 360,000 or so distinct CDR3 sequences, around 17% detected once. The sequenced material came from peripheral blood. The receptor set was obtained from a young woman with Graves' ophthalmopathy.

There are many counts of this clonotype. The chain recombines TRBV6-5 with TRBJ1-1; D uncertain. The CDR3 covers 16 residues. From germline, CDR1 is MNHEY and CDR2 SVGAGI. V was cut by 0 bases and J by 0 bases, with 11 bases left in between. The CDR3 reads CASSYSMASLNTEAFF. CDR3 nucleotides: TGTGCCAGCAGTTACTCGATGGCATCCCTGAACACTGAAGCTTTCTTT.

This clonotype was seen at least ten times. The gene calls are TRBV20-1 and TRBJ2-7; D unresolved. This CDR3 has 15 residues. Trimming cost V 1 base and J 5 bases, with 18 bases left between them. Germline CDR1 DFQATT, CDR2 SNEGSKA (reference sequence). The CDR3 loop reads CSARALGVLANEQYF. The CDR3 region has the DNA TGCAGTGCTAGAGCATTGGGCGTCTTGGCCAACGAGCAGTACTTC.

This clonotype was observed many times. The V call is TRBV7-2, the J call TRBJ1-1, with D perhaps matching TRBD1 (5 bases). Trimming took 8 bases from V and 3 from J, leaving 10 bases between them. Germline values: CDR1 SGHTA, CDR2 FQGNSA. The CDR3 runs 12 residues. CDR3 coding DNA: TGTGCCAGCTCAAAGGGGTACACTGAAGCTTTCTTT. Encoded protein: CASSKGYTEAFF.

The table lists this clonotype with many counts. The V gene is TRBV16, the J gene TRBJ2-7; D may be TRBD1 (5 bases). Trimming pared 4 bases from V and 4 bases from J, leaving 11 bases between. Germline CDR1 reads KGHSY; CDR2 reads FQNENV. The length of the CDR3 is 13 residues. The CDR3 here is CASSPMQGYEQYF. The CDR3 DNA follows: TGTGCCAGCAGCCCCATGCAGGGTTACGAGCAGTACTTC.

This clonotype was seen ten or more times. CDR3 DNA sequence: TGTGCCAGTAGTAACCGGGGCTACGAGCAGTACTTC. Amino acid sequence: CASSNRGYEQYF. This rearrangement joins TRBV19 to TRBJ2-7; tentatively, D is TRBD2 (5 bases). V lost 4 bases, J lost 3 bases, and 7 bases lay in between. CDR3 length equals 12 residues. Germline V gene sequence: CDR1 LNHDA, CDR2 SQIVND (reference sequence). The whole variable domain, filled in from reference TRBV19 and TRBJ2-7, reads DGGITQSPKYLFRKEGQNVTLSCEQNLNHDAMYWYRQDPGQGLRLIYYSQIVNDFQKGDIAEGYSVSREKKESFPLTVTSAQKNPTAFYLCASSNRGYEQYFGPGTRLTVT.

The CDR3 is CASSSASLQETQYF. The DNA for the CDR3 is TGTGCCAGCAGCTCCGCAAGCCTCCAAGAGACCCAGTACTTC. The chain carries TRBV5-5 and TRBJ2-5; D gene uncertain. The V and J ends lost 3 bases and 1 base respectively, with 10 bases between them. The germline V gene has CDR1 SGHKS and CDR2 YYEKEE (reference sequence). The CDR3 is 14 amino acids.

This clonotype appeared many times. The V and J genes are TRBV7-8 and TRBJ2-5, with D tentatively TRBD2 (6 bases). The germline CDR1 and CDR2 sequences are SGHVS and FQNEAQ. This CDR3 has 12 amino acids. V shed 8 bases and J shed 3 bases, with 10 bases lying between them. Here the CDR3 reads CASREYEETQYF. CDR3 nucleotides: TGTGCCAGCCGGGAGTATGAAGAGACCCAGTACTTC.

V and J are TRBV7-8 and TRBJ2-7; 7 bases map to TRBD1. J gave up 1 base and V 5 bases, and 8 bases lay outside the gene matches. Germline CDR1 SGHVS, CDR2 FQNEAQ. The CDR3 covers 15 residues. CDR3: CASSGYGTASYEQYF. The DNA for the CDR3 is TGTGCCAGCAGCGGCTACGGGACAGCGTCCTACGAGCAGTACTTC.

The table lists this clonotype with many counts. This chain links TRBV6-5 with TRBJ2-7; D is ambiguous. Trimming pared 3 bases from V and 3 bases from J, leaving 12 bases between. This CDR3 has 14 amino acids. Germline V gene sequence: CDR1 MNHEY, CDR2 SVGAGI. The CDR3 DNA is TGTGCCAGCAGTTATACTAACGGGCTCTACGAGCAGTACTTC. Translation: CASSYTNGLYEQYF.

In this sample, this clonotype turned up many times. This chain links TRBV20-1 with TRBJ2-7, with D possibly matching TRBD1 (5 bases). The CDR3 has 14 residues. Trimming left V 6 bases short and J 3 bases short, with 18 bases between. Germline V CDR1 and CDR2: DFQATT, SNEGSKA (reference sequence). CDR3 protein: CSATPSGWVYEQYF. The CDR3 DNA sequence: TGCAGTGCGACTCCGTCAGGGTGGGTCTACGAGCAGTACTTC.

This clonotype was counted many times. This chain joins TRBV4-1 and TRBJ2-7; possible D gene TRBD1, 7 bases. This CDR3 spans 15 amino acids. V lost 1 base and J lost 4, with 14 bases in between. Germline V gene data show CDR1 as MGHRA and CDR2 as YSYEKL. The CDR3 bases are TGCGCCAGCAGCCAAGTACAGGGGAGCGGGTACGAGCAGTACTTC. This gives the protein CASSQVQGSGYEQYF.

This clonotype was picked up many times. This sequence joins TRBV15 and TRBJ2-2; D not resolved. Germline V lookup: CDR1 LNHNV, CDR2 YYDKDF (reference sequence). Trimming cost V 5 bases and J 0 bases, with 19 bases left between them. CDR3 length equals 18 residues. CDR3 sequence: CATSVMFVGTPNTGELFF. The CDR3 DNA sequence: TGTGCCACCAGCGTAATGTTTGTGGGCACGCCGAACACCGGGGAGCTGTTTTTT.

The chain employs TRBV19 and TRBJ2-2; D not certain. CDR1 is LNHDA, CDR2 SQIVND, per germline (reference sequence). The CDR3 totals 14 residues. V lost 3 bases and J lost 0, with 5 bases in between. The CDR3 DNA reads TGTGCCAGTAGTATGGACCCGAACACCGGGGAGCTGTTTTTT. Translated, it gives CASSMDPNTGELFF.

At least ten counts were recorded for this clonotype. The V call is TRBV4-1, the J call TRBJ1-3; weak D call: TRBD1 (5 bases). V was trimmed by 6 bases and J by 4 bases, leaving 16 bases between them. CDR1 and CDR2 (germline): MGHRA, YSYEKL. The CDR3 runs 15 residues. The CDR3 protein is CASSKPGLNGNTIYF. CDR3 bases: TGCGCCAGCAGTAAACCGGGACTCAACGGAAACACCATATATTTT.